This record covers a single TCR beta chain. This clonotype was found once. This receptor's antigen is unknown. The input lacks base qualities; no much larger clone sits a single base away. Systemically healthy Caucasian individuals from Russia, 39 in total and aged roughly 6 to 100 years, were included as donors. Each donor gave around 9.9 milliliters of peripheral blood, collected into EDTA-treated Vacutainer tubes. Ficoll-Paque density-gradient centrifugation was used to isolate PBMCs, with at least 6 million per sample. Trizol reagent was used to extract total RNA from the PBMCs, yielding at least 5.5 micrograms per sample. The percentages of naive CD45RAhigh/CD27high T cells were determined by flow cytometry on a PBMC aliquot from every donor. The data originate from a study of blood T cells in healthy people across ages (dated by TCRdb to between 2014 and 2017). Looking at the study overall: Template switching captured roughly one uniquely barcoded TCR beta cDNA molecule per two T cells in model experiments. Donors of different ages were randomly distributed across sequencing lanes to avoid experimental bias. The donors were split into four age groups: young (average 16 years), middle-aged (around 37), aged (more than 60) and long-lived (roughly 86). To track age-related changes in TCR beta repertoire diversity, the study relied on deep sequencing normalized with unique cDNA molecular identifiers. The study analyzed two additional independent replicas of 1 million unique cDNA reads from the same blood draw for two donors, one aged 18 to 30 and one aged 80 or older.

Receptors were amplified or captured by 5' RACE. The second PCR ran for roughly 7 to 12 cycles and used a J-beta primer mix along with a sample-barcoded 5' primer. A template-switch 5' adaptor carrying 12 random nucleotides introduced a unique molecular identifier onto each TCR beta cDNA molecule. Each sample yielded at least 2.5 million CDR3-containing paired-end reads. All of the RNA was converted into first-strand cDNA using the Mint cDNA synthesis kit, with a TRBC-specific oligonucleotide serving as the primer. All cDNA was treated with uracil-DNA glycosylase and then went through a first 18-cycle PCR with the universal primers M1SS and BC2_uni_R. The paper's processing steps were these. Each sample was normalized by randomly selecting 1 million high-quality reads, each carrying a distinct molecular identifier. Instead of being binned into consensus sequences, reads with shared molecular identifiers were discarded. MiTCR, run with a Q25 quality threshold and the strictest error-elimination algorithm, handled CDR3 identification, clonotype clustering and error correction. A nonparametric unseen species model with Euler transformation was used to estimate a lower bound on total TCR beta diversity. TCRdb applied fastp at Q25 and MiXCR to the public reads, then kept only in-frame beta chains. Rows with one shared CDR3 protein collapse into an entry with the most common genes and DNA. The V and J calls were determined by TCRdb, not by the authors. In this sample the table shows approximately 2,000,000 distinct CDR3 sequences, more than 35% of which occur a single time. Roughly 24% of the sample rests with the top ten.

What the work shows at the level of the full study, not this receptor alone: Compared with the aged group, the long-lived group had more naive CD4+ T cells, fewer expanded clones and increased TCR diversity, suggesting age selection. Conclusive comparison of naive and antigen-experienced compartments was prevented by the profiling of bulk unsorted PBMCs. As age increased, observed TCR beta diversity per million T cells dropped in a roughly linear way, and a significant reduction was already evident by age 40. Estimates of total diversity from one million sequenced T cells were regarded as lower bounds and underestimates. There was a strong correlation between observed TCR beta diversity and the percentage of naive T cells measured by flow cytometry. Because the CMV infection status of the donors was unknown, age-related changes in expanded clonotypes may potentially have been confounded.

Including the terminal cysteine and phenylalanine, the CDR3 comprises 15 residues. Kept here is only the CDR3 DNA, which spans 45 bases and is read in frame from base 1. The germline V gene gives CDR1 as SGHTA and CDR2 as FQGNSA. The V and J ends are trimmed by 0 bases and 4 bases, leaving 9 bases between them. This chain joins TRBV7-2 to TRBJ2-2, and TRBD1 may be the D gene, going by 6 matching bases. The sample was blood. The receptor was isolated from a human donor in good health. In nucleotides, the sequence is TGTGCCAGCAGCTTAGCGTCACAGGGCACCGGGGAGCTGTTTTTT. Protein translation: CASSLASQGTGELFF.